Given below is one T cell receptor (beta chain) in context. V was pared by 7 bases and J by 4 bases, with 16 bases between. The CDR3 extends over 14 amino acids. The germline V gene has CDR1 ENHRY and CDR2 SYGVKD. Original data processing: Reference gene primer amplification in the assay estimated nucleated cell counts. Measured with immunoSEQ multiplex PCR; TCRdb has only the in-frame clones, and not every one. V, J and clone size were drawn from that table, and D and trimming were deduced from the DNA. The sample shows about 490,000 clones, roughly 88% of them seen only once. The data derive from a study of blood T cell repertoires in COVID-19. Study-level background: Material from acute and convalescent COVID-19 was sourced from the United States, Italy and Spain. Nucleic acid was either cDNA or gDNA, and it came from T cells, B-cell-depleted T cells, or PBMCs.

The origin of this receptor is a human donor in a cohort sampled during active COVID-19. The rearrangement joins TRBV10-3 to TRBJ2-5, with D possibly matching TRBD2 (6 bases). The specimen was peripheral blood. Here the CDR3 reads CAITKDVEGETQYF. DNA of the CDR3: TGTGCCATCACGAAGGACGTGGAGGGAGAGACCCAGTACTTC.